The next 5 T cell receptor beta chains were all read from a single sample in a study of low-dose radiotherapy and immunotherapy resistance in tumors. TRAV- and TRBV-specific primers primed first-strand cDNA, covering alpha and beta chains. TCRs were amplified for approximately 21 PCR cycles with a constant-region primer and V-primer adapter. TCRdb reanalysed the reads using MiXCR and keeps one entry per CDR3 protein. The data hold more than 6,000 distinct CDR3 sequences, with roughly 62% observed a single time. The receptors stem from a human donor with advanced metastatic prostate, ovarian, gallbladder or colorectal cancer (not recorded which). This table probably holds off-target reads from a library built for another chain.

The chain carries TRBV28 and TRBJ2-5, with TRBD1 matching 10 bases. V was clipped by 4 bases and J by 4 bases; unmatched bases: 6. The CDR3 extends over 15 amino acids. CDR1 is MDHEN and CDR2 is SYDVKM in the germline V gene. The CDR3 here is CASSSGQGVRETQYF. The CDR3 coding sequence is TGTGCCAGCAGTTCTGGACAGGGGGTCCGAGAGACCCAGTACTTC.

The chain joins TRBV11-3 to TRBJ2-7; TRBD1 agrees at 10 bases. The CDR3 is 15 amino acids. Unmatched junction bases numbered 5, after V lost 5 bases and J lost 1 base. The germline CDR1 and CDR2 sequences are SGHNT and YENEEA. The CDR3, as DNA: TGTGCCAGCAGCCCCGGGACAGGGGAATCCTACGAGCAGTACTTC. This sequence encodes CASSPGTGESYEQYF.

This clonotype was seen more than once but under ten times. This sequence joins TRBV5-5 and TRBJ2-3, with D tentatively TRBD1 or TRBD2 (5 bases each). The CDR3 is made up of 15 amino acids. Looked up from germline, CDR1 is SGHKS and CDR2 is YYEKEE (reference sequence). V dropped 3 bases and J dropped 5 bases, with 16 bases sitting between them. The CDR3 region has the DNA TGTGCCAGCAGCTCCGAGCCCCAGGGAGTAGATACGCAGTATTTT. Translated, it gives CASSSEPQGVDTQYF.

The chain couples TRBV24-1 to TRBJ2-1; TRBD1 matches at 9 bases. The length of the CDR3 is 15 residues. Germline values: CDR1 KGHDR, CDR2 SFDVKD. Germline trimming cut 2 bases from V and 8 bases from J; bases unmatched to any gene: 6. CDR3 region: CATSDWDRDWHEQFF. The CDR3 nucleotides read TGTGCCACCAGTGATTGGGACAGGGATTGGCATGAGCAGTTCTTC.

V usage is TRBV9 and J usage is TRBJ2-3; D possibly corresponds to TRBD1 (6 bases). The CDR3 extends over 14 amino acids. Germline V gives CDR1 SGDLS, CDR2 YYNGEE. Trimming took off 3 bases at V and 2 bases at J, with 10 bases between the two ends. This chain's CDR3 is CASSGRTDTDTQYF. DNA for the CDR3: TGTGCCAGCAGCGGCCGGACAGACACAGATACGCAGTATTTT.